The 23 T cell receptor beta chains below come from one sample, sequenced in a study of beta chain features in type 1 diabetes. Expressed TCRB transcripts were sequenced because the entire RNA isolate underwent reverse transcription. Method: immunoSEQ multiplex PCR; TCRdb's copy keeps in-frame clones and lacks some. The data contain some 150,000 clones, roughly a tenth of them seen just once; the ten biggest clones take up about 1.3%. The sample consisted of naive CD4+ T cells from blood. The receptors here all came from a man aged 18 to 29 in good health.

The chain recombines TRBV13 with TRBJ2-5; D remains ambiguous. Deletions cut 2 bases from V and 2 bases from J, with 3 bases between. In germline, CDR1 is PRHDT, CDR2 FYEKMQ (reference sequence). The CDR3 consists of 12 residues. CDR3 sequence: CASSLPQETQYF. Written as DNA, the CDR3 is TGTGCCAGCAGCTTACCGCAAGAGACCCAGTACTTC.

This clone turned up a few times. The chain uses TRBV7-3 and TRBJ2-1, with 14 bases aligning to TRBD2. J gave up 7 bases and V 7 bases, and 6 bases lay outside the gene matches. In germline, CDR1 is SGHTA, CDR2 FQGTGA. This CDR3 is built from 15 residues. The CDR3 spells CASKLGTSGGNEQFF. The CDR3 DNA sequence: TGTGCCAGCAAGCTCGGGACTAGCGGGGGTAATGAGCAGTTCTTC.

This clone was picked up a small number of times. V usage is TRBV5-1 and J usage is TRBJ2-5; 8 bases are shared with TRBD2. Germline trimming cut 6 bases from V and 4 bases from J; bases unmatched to any gene: 14. CDR1 and CDR2 (germline): SGHRS, YFSETQ. This CDR3 comprises 16 residues. The CDR3 bases are TGCGCCAGCAAGGGCTCCGTCGGGGGGGCGGGAGAGACCCAGTACTTC. Amino acid sequence: CASKGSVGGAGETQYF.

Only a few counts were recorded for this clone. V and J are TRBV7-9 and TRBJ2-5, with D possibly matching TRBD2 (7 bases). The CDR3 has 16 residues. CDR1 SEHNR and CDR2 FQNEAQ come from the germline V gene (reference sequence). Trimming pared 4 bases from V and 5 bases from J, leaving 20 bases between. This CDR3 is CASSSSPTGAGETQYF. In nucleotides, the CDR3 is TGTGCCAGCAGCTCAAGCCCGACAGGAGCGGGGGAGACCCAGTACTTC.

This clone was seen only a few times. The chain carries TRBV7-8 and TRBJ2-7, with 9 bases matching TRBD1. Trimming removed 6 bases from V and 6 bases from J; junction bases left unmatched: 12. Germline lookup yields CDR1 SGHVS and CDR2 FQNEAQ. CDR3 size: 15 residues. CDR3 sequence reads: CASRPSPGQGSEQYF. CDR3 nucleotides: TGTGCCAGCAGACCTAGCCCGGGACAGGGCTCCGAGCAGTACTTC.

This clone occurred a few times. The chain uses TRBV7-9 and TRBJ2-7, with 8 bases aligning to TRBD2. CDR3 length: 15 residues. Germline CDR1 and CDR2: SEHNR and FQNEAQ (reference sequence). The trim removed 2 bases at V and 5 bases at J, leaving 8 bases unmatched. CDR3 bases: TGTGCCAGCAGCTTACGAGGTAGCGGGGAGAACGAGCAGTACTTC. Residues: CASSLRGSGENEQYF. Supplemented by reference TRBV7-9 and TRBJ2-7, the full variable domain reads DTGVSQNPRHKITKRGQNVTFRCDPISEHNRLYWYRQTLGQGPEFLTYFQNEAQLEKSRLLSDRFSAERPKGSFSTLEIQRTEQGDSAMYLCASSLRGSGENEQYFGPGTRLTVT.

This clone appeared a few times. V and J are TRBV7-9 and TRBJ2-5, with 7 bases aligning to TRBD1. The germline V gene encodes CDR1 SEHNR and CDR2 FQNEAQ (reference sequence). The V gene end was trimmed by 3 bases and the J gene end by 7 bases; junction bases not matched to a gene: 8. The CDR3 consists of 14 residues. As DNA, the CDR3 is TGTGCCAGCAGCTTGGGGGACAGCCCGCGGACCCAGTACTTC. It yields the protein CASSLGDSPRTQYF.

This sequence joins TRBV27 and TRBJ2-7; 9 positions match TRBD1. Germline lookup yields CDR1 MNHEY and CDR2 SMNVEV (reference sequence). V lost 0 bases and J lost 5; bases outside the gene matches: 2. The CDR3 is 14 residues long. This CDR3 reads CASSLSRTGDEQYF. The CDR3 nucleotides read TGTGCCAGCAGTTTATCGAGGACAGGGGACGAGCAGTACTTC.

J is TRBJ2-7 and V is TRBV11-2, with TRBD1 identical over 9 bases. The CDR3 runs 15 residues. CDR1 and CDR2 from the germline V gene are SGHAT and FQNNGV. The J segment lost 4 bases and the V segment lost 0 bases, leaving 4 bases of the junction unmatched. The CDR3 nucleotides are TGTGCCAGCAGCTTAGATCCGGGACAGGGTTACGAGCAGTACTTC. Amino acids: CASSLDPGQGYEQYF.

This chain uses TRBV6-5 with TRBJ2-3, with a possible D match to TRBD2 (5 bases). Trimming left V 6 bases short and J 9 bases short, with 16 bases between. The CDR3 runs to 13 residues. In germline, CDR1 is MNHEY, CDR2 SVGAGI. CDR3 region: CASRPSGGDTQYF. The CDR3 nucleotides read TGTGCCAGCAGACCTTCAGGAGGAGACACGCAGTATTTT.

Only one count was recorded for this clone. V is TRBV6-5 and J is TRBJ1-6, with TRBD1 matching 7 bases. V was clipped by 4 bases and J by 7 bases; unmatched bases: 7. This CDR3 region has 15 residues. The germline V gene has CDR1 MNHEY and CDR2 SVGAGI. In nucleotides, the CDR3 is TGTGCCAGCAGTTTCAACCGGGACAGAAATTCACCCCTCCACTTT. Protein product: CASSFNRDRNSPLHF.

The V and J genes are TRBV6-1 and TRBJ2-7; D is perhaps TRBD2 (5 bases). This CDR3 is built from 15 residues. The V gene lost 2 bases and the J gene lost 1 base, with 12 bases spanning the gap. CDR1 is MNHNS, CDR2 SASEGT, per germline. The CDR3 sequence: CASSERENPSYEQYF. In DNA form, the CDR3 reads TGTGCCAGCAGTGAACGGGAAAATCCTTCCTACGAGCAGTACTTC.

This clone turned up a few times. This chain uses TRBV7-2 with TRBJ1-6; D perhaps matches TRBD1 (6 bases). Germline CDR1 and CDR2: SGHTA and FQGNSA. The CDR3 consists of 15 residues. Trimming left V 5 bases short and J 5 bases short, with 13 bases between. Written as DNA, the CDR3 is TGTGCCAGCAGCGGCAGGGGCAGCGATAATTCACCCCTCCACTTT. Protein product: CASSGRGSDNSPLHF.

In this sample, this clone turned up many times. The CDR3 bases are TGTGCCAGCAGCTCACACAGGGATGGCAAGACCCAGTACTTC. It specifies CASSSHRDGKTQYF. This chain links TRBV9 with TRBJ2-5; perhaps TRBD1 as D (6 bases). The germline V gene encodes CDR1 SGDLS and CDR2 YYNGEE. The CDR3 length is 14 residues. V dropped 4 bases and J dropped 6 bases, with 16 bases sitting between them. Full variable domain (remainder filled in from reference TRBV9 and TRBJ2-5): DSGVTQTPKHLITATGQRVTLRCSPRSGDLSVYWYQQSLDQGLQFLIQYYNGEERAKGNILERFSAQQFPDLHSELNLSSLELGDSALYFCASSSHRDGKTQYFGPGTRLLVL.

In this sample, this clone turned up many times. V usage is TRBV30 and J usage is TRBJ2-4; 7 bases align to TRBD1. Looked up from germline, CDR1 is GTSNPN and CDR2 is SVGIG (reference sequence). The trim removed 5 bases at V and 5 bases at J, leaving 0 bases unmatched. The CDR3 spans 11 residues. The CDR3 nucleotides are TGTGCCTGGGGGACAGAAAACATTCAGTACTTC. Amino acids: CAWGTENIQYF.

This chain links TRBV6-4 with TRBJ2-2; 7 bases line up with TRBD2. The V gene's germline CDR1 is MRHNA and CDR2 SNTAGT. The CDR3 consists of 14 residues. The V and J ends lost 1 base and 6 bases, in that order; junction bases with no gene match: 2. The CDR3 loop reads CASSDLSGAGELFF. The CDR3 region has the DNA TGTGCCAGCAGTGACTTAAGCGGGGCCGGGGAGCTGTTTTTT.

A few counts support this clone. The CDR3 sequence is CATSRGQGNHQPQHF. The CDR3 coding sequence is TGTGCCACCAGCAGGGGACAGGGAAATCATCAGCCCCAGCATTTT. The chain joins TRBV15 to TRBJ1-5; 9 nucleotides agree with TRBD1. Germline V gene data show CDR1 as LNHNV and CDR2 as YYDKDF (reference sequence). The ends lost 3 bases at V and 5 bases at J; junction bases unmatched: 5. CDR3 length equals 15 residues.

V usage is TRBV11-3 and J usage is TRBJ2-5, with D possibly TRBD2 on 5 matching bases. CDR3 length equals 15 residues. The germline gives CDR1 SGHNT, CDR2 YENEEA. V shed 8 bases and J shed 1 base, with 17 bases lying between them. CDR3 sequence (DNA): TGTGCCAGCTCTCAAAGCGGCCTAGGCCAAGAGACCCAGTACTTC. Protein sequence: CASSQSGLGQETQYF.

This clone was detected only a few times. The V and J genes are TRBV29-1 and TRBJ2-2; TRBD2 aligns across 12 bases. CDR1 and CDR2 from the germline V gene are SQVTM and ANQGSEA. The CDR3 extends over 16 amino acids. Trimming removed 1 base from V and 0 bases from J; junction bases left unmatched: 0. CDR3: CSVEGTSGTNTGELFF. As DNA, the CDR3 is TGCAGCGTTGAAGGGACTAGCGGGACGAACACCGGGGAGCTGTTTTTT.

CDR3 residues: CASSTGQGAFGQPQHF. In nucleotides, the CDR3 is TGTGCCAGCAGCACCGGACAGGGGGCGTTTGGACAGCCCCAGCATTTT. V and J are TRBV7-9 and TRBJ1-5; 11 positions agree with TRBD1. V lost 5 bases to trimming and J lost 7 bases; unmatched junction nucleotides: 10. The CDR3 extends over 16 amino acids. From germline, CDR1 is SEHNR and CDR2 FQNEAQ (reference sequence).

This clone has just a few counts. The chain recombines TRBV5-1 with TRBJ2-5, with D possibly TRBD1 on 6 matching bases. The CDR3 spans 14 residues. The germline CDR1 and CDR2 sequences are SGHRS and YFSETQ. V lost 4 bases to trimming and J lost 1 base, with 11 bases between them. CDR3 bases: TGCGCCAGCAGCCCGGGACACCTCCAAGAGACCCAGTACTTC. Amino acids: CASSPGHLQETQYF.

In its sample, this clone was seen a few times. The rearrangement uses TRBV11-2 and TRBJ1-3; TRBD1 matches at 10 bases. The CDR3 runs to 12 residues. Germline assignment: CDR1 SGHAT and CDR2 FQNNGV. Trimming took 4 bases from V and 15 from J; bases not matched to a gene: 6. CDR3 protein: CASSSGTGDGYF. CDR3 nucleotides: TGTGCCAGCAGCTCGGGGACAGGGGACGGATATTTT.

This chain uses TRBV28 with TRBJ2-7; TRBD1 might be the D (6 bases). This CDR3 is built from 13 residues. Per germline, CDR1 MDHEN and CDR2 SYDVKM. The V gene lost 2 bases and the J gene lost 5 bases, with 10 bases spanning the gap. CDR3 sequence: CASSLRAGDEQYF. CDR3 nucleotide sequence: TGTGCCAGCAGTTTACGGGCAGGGGACGAGCAGTACTTC.